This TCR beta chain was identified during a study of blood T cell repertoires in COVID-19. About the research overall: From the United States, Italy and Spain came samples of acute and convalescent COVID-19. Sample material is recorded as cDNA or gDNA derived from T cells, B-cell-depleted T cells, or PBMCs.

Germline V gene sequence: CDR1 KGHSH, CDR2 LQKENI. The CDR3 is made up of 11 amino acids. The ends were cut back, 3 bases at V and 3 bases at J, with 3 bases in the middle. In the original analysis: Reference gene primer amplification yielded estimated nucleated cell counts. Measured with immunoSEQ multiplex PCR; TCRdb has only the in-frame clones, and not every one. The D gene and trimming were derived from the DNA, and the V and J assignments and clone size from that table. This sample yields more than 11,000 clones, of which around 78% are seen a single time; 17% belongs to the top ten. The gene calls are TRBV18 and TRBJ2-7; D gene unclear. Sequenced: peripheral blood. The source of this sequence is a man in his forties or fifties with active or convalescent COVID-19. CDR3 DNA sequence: TGTGCCAGCTCACCTAACTACGAGCAGTACTTC. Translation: CASSPNYEQYF. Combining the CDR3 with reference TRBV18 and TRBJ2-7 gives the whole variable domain NAGVMQNPRHLVRRRGQEARLRCSPMKGHSHVYWYRQLPEEGLKFMVYLQKENIIDESGMPKERFSAEFPKEGPSILRIQQVVRGDSAAYFCASSPNYEQYFGPGTRLTVT.